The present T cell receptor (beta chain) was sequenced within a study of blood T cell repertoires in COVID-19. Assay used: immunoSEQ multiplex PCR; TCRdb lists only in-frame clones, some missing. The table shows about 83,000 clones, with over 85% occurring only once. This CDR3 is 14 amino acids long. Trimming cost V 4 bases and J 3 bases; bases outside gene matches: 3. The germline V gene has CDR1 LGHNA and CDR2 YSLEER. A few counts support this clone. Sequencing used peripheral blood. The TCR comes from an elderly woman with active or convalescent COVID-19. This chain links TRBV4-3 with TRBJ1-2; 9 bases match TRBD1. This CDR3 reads CASSPGQGDYGYTF. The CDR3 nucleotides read TGCGCCAGCAGCCCGGGACAGGGCGACTATGGCTACACCTTC.